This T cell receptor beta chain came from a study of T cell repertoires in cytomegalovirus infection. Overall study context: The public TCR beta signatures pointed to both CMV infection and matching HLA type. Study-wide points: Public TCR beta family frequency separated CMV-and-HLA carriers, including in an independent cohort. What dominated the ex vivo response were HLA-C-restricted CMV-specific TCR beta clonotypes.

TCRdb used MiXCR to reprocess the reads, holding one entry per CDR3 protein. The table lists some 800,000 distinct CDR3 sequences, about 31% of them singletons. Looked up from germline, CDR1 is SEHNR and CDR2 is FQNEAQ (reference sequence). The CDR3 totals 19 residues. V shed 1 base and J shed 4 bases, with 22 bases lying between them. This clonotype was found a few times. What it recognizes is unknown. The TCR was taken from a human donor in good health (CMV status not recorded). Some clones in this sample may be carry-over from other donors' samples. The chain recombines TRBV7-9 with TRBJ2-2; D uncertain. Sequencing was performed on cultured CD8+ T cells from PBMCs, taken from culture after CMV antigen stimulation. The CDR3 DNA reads TGTGCCAGCAGCTTAGGGCTTTTTCTAGAATTGCAACTCACCGGGGAGCTGTTTTTT. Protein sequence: CASSLGLFLELQLTGELFF. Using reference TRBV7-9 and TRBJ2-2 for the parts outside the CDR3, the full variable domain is DTGVSQNPRHKITKRGQNVTFRCDPISEHNRLYWYRQTLGQGPEFLTYFQNEAQLEKSRLLSDRFSAERPKGSFSTLEIQRTEQGDSAMYLCASSLGLFLELQLTGELFFGEGSRLTVL.